There are a few counts of the clone carrying this T cell receptor beta chain. Measured with immunoSEQ multiplex PCR; TCRdb has only the in-frame clones, and not every one. The repertoire holds about 320,000 clones, with 70% to 90% as singletons. These data originate in a study of Ad26.COV2.S vaccination and SARS-CoV-2 variants. Per the germline V gene, CDR1 is MNHEY and CDR2 is SMNVEV (reference sequence). V was trimmed by 5 bases and J by 6 bases, leaving 19 bases between them. The CDR3 extends over 15 amino acids. Indicated treatment: approximately 18 received Ad26.COV2.S at low or high dose, single or two shots; about 5 received placebo; per-sample allocation not given. Specimen acquisition occurred on day 63 following the initial vaccine or placebo injection.

Sample: peripheral blood, taken in a trial of Ad26.COV2.S vaccine versus placebo. This chain uses TRBV27 with TRBJ1-2, with D tentatively TRBD1 (6 bases). This TCR was sampled from a person between 18 and 65 years old who received the Ad26.COV2.S COVID-19 vaccine or a placebo. In DNA form, the CDR3 reads TGTGCCAGCAGTCTCACAGGGAAATCATACGATGGCTACACCTTC. Protein product: CASSLTGKSYDGYTF.